This TCR beta chain appears in the sequencing data of a study of blood T cell repertoires in COVID-19. Study-wide context: The samples span acute and convalescent COVID-19 from the United States, Italy and Spain.

Clinical history as reported by participants underpinned cohort assignment. From germline, CDR1 is SGHTA and CDR2 FQGNSA. The CDR3 is made up of 15 amino acids. V was pared by 4 bases and J by 6 bases, with 8 bases of the junction left unmatched. Per the study methods: For nucleated cells, counts were estimated from reference gene primer amplification. The data were produced by immunoSEQ multiplex PCR, yet TCRdb's version contains in-frame clones alone and is incomplete. The V and J calls and clone size are taken from that table; D and trimming were inferred from the DNA. Of roughly 250,000 clones listed, around 89% are singletons.

The source of this sequence is a man aged 40-49 years who had recovered from COVID-19. Sequences were obtained from PBMCs or T cells enriched from blood (not recorded which). The chain joins TRBV7-2 to TRBJ1-5; 8 bases are a match to TRBD1. CDR3 protein: CASSSRTGSGQPQHF. The CDR3 coding sequence is TGTGCCAGCAGCTCAAGGACAGGGAGTGGTCAGCCCCAGCATTTT.